These 17 T cell receptor beta chains were all obtained from the same sample, sequenced in a study. TCRdb ran MiXCR on the 5' RACE reads and lists one entry per CDR3 protein. This repertoire shows about 62,000 distinct CDR3 sequences, under 35% found once; its top ten account for over 2%. The sample was tumor-infiltrating naive CD4+ T cells sorted from the breast tumor. Specified subset: naive CD4+ T cells, CD4+CD45RA+CD25-. All receptors derive from a female donor with breast cancer.

This clonotype was found a few times. This sequence joins TRBV10-1 and TRBJ2-3, with 7 bases lining up with TRBD1. Germline trimming cut 5 bases from V and 7 bases from J; bases unmatched to any gene: 6. The germline V gene encodes CDR1 WNHNN and CDR2 SYGVQD (reference sequence). The CDR3 length is 13 residues. The CDR3 loop reads CASSQGVVNTQYF. DNA for the CDR3: TGCGCCAGCAGTCAGGGGGTTGTAAATACGCAGTATTTT.

In this sample, this clonotype turned up a few times. The chain has TRBV7-2 and TRBJ1-1; D may be TRBD1 (5 bases). The germline V and J ends were trimmed by 5 bases and 11 bases, with 12 bases remaining between them. The germline V gene has CDR1 SGHTA and CDR2 FQGNSA. The length of the CDR3 is 11 residues. CDR3 residues: CASSLARGAFF. The CDR3 region has the DNA TGTGCCAGCAGCCTCGCCCGGGGGGCTTTCTTT.

By share, this clonotype ranks as medium-sized. The chain employs TRBV9 and TRBJ2-2; unclear D gene. CDR3 length: 14 residues. Germline V gene data show CDR1 as SGDLS and CDR2 as YYNGEE. Trimming removed 4 bases from V and 6 bases from J, with 13 bases in between. This CDR3 is CASSPLSEPGELFF. CDR3 DNA: TGTGCCAGCAGCCCCCTAAGCGAACCCGGGGAGCTGTTTTTT.

The V gene is TRBV7-2, the J gene TRBJ2-3, with a weak D call TRBD1 (5 bases). Germline-derived CDR1 and CDR2 are SGHTA and FQGNSA. The V end lost 6 bases, the J end lost 7 bases, and 17 bases lay between the germline ends. The CDR3 totals 14 residues. The DNA of the CDR3 is TGTGCCAGCAGAGGGGCAGGGCGTTTTAATACGCAGTATTTT. Translation: CASRGAGRFNTQYF. Supplemented by reference TRBV7-2 and TRBJ2-3, the full variable domain reads GAGVSQSPSNKVTEKGKDVELRCDPISGHTALYWYRQSLGQGLEFLIYFQGNSAPDKSGLPSDRFSAERTGGSVSTLTIQRTQQEDSAVYLCASRGAGRFNTQYFGPGTRLTVL.

This clonotype has ten or more counts. V is TRBV6-2 or TRBV6-3 and J is TRBJ2-3; no clear D. This CDR3 region has 12 residues. Deletions cut 6 bases from V and 0 bases from J, with 4 bases between. Germline CDR1 reads MNHEY; CDR2 reads SVGEGT. CDR3 residues: CASSFSTDTQYF. For the CDR3, the DNA is TGTGCCAGCAGCTTTAGCACAGATACGCAGTATTTT.

As for this clonotype: This may arise from a read error, as a much more abundant clone is one base away. The chain recombines TRBV7-2 with TRBJ1-6; 7 nucleotides agree with TRBD1. CDR3 size: 15 residues. Germline values: CDR1 SGHTA, CDR2 FQGNSA. The CDR3 DNA reads as TGTGCCGGCAGCGCTCTACAGGGGTTTGATTCACCCCTCCACTTT. Translation: CAGSALQGFDSPLHF.

The sample holds a few counts of this clonotype. Written as DNA, the CDR3 is TGTGCCAGCAGTCCACGAGGGTTTAGCACAGATACGCAGTATTTT. It yields the protein CASSPRGFSTDTQYF. This chain connects TRBV6-2 or TRBV6-3 to TRBJ2-3; maybe TRBD2 (5 bases). Trimming removed 5 bases at V and 0 bases at J, with 12 bases between. The CDR3 length is 15 residues. Per the germline V gene, CDR1 is MNHEY and CDR2 is SVGEGT.

This clonotype was seen many times. The chain links TRBV5-1 to TRBJ2-1, with D tentatively TRBD1 (6 bases). This CDR3 spans 14 amino acids. Germline-derived CDR1 and CDR2 are SGHRS and YFSETQ. V lost 2 bases and J 4 bases, leaving 10 bases between the germline ends. CDR3 nucleotide sequence: TGCGCCAGCAGCTTACAGGACAGTTACAATGAGCAGTTCTTC. As protein: CASSLQDSYNEQFF.

This clonotype was seen once. The chain uses TRBV28 and TRBJ2-1, with 9 bases lining up with TRBD1. Trimming removed 7 bases from V and 9 bases from J; junction bases left unmatched: 13. The CDR3 contains 15 residues. Germline CDR1 and CDR2: MDHEN and SYDVKM. The CDR3 region is CASTAWGTGIGEQFF. The CDR3 region has the DNA TGTGCCAGCACAGCATGGGGGACAGGGATCGGTGAGCAGTTCTTC.

This clonotype was counted ten times or more. The chain couples TRBV4-1 to TRBJ2-2; a possible D gene is TRBD2 (6 bases). The CDR3 sequence is 15 residues long. V lost 1 base and J 5 bases, leaving 11 bases between the germline ends. The germline gives CDR1 MGHRA, CDR2 YSYEKL. The DNA for the CDR3 is TGCGCCAGCAGCCAAGGGGCAGGGAGGACCGGGGAGCTGTTTTTT. This sequence encodes CASSQGAGRTGELFF.

The table lists this clonotype with a few counts. The chain is built from TRBV4-2 and TRBJ2-5; the D is unclear. CDR1 LGHNA and CDR2 YNFKEQ come from the germline V gene. V dropped 3 bases and J dropped 2 bases, with 7 bases sitting between them. This CDR3 contains 13 residues. CDR3 DNA sequence: TGTGCCAGCAGCCAGACACTTCAAGAGACCCAGTACTTC. Its translation is CASSQTLQETQYF.

J is TRBJ1-4 and V is TRBV19; tentatively, D is TRBD1 (5 bases). There are 15 residues in the CDR3. Germline CDR1 is LNHDA and CDR2 is SQIVND (reference sequence). Trimming pared 7 bases from V and 7 bases from J, leaving 19 bases between. CDR3 sequence reads: CASTKRGTTGEKLFF. The DNA of the CDR3 is TGTGCCAGTACCAAACGCGGGACTACAGGTGAAAAACTGTTTTTT.

This clonotype was observed once. The junction departs from germline at one end; a sequencing error may be responsible. The V call is TRBV11-1, the J call TRBJ2-1; no clear D. CDR1 is SGHAT, CDR2 FQDESV, per germline (reference sequence). The CDR3 has 13 residues. The CDR3: CASSLFRSHEQCF. The CDR3, as DNA: TGTGCCAGCAGCTTATTTAGAAGCCATGAGCAGTGCTTC. Filled out from reference TRBV11-1 and TRBJ2-1, the complete variable domain reads EAEVAQSPRYKITEKSQAVAFWCDPISGHATLYWYRQILGQGPELLVQFQDESVVDDSQLPKDRFSAERLKGVDSTLKIQPAELGDSAMYLCASSLFRSHEQCFGPGTRLTVL.

In its sample, this clonotype was seen many times. The CDR3 bases are TGTGCCAGCAGTTACCGCGGGGGGAACACTGAAGCTTTCTTT. This sequence encodes CASSYRGGNTEAFF. The gene calls are TRBV12-3 or TRBV12-4 and TRBJ1-1; D might be TRBD1 (5 bases). V lost 4 bases and J lost 1, with 10 bases in between. The CDR3 loop spans 14 amino acids.

Notes on this clonotype: A clone one base away is much larger, so this may be a read error. This chain connects TRBV6-2 or TRBV6-3 to TRBJ2-1; tentative D call: TRBD2 (6 bases). Germline V gene lookup returns CDR1 MNHEY and CDR2 SVGEGT. The CDR3 consists of 16 residues. With 5 bases removed from V and 11 bases from J, the gap between germline ends came to 25 bases. The CDR3 DNA is TGTGCCAGCAGTACATATAAGGACGGGAGAAAGGATAAGCAGTTCTTC. This encodes CASSTYKDGRKDKQFF.

This clonotype was picked up one time. The conserved closing phenylalanine or tryptophan is absent in this CDR3, likely reflecting a read error. The gene calls are TRBV14 and TRBJ2-7; D call uncertain. Germline CDR1 reads SGHDN; CDR2 reads FVKESK. V was clipped by 0 bases and J by 0 bases, with 9 bases between them. CDR3 length: 15 residues. The CDR3 DNA sequence: TGTGCCAGCAGCCAAGAACCCGCCAGCTCCTACGAGCAGTACCTC. It is translated as CASSQEPASSYEQYL.

Regarding this clonotype: Since a much larger clone is just one base distant, this may be a read error. V gene TRBV9 combines with J gene TRBJ2-4; 8 nucleotides line up with TRBD2. J lost 8 bases, V lost 3 bases, and 7 bases had no gene match. In germline, CDR1 is SGDLS, CDR2 YYNGEE. The CDR3 totals 14 residues. The CDR3 is CASSAVSGSDIQYF. Here the CDR3 DNA reads TGTGCCAGCAGCGCCGTAAGCGGGAGTGACATTCAGTACTTC.